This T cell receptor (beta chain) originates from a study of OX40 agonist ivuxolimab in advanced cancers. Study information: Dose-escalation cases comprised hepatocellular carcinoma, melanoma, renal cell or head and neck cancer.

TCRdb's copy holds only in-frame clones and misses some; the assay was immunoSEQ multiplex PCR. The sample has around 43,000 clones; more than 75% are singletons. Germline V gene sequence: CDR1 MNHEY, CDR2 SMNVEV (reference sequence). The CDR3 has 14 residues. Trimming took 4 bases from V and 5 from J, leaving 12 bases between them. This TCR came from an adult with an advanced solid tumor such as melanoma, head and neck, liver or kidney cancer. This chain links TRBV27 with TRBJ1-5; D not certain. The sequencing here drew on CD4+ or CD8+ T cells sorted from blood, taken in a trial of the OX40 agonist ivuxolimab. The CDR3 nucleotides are TGTGCCAGCAGTTACACACCATCGTATCAGCCCCAGCATTTT. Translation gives CASSYTPSYQPQHF.